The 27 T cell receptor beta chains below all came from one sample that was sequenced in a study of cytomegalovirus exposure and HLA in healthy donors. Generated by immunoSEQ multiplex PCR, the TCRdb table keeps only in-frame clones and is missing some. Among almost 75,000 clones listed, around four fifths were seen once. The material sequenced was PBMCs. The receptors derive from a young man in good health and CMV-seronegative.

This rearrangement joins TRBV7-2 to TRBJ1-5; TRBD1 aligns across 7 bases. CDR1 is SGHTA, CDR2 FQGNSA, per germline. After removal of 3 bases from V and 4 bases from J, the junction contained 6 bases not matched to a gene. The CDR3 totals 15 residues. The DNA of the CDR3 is TGTGCCAGCAGCTTCCTCCAGGGGGGTAATCAGCCCCAGCATTTT. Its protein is CASSFLQGGNQPQHF.

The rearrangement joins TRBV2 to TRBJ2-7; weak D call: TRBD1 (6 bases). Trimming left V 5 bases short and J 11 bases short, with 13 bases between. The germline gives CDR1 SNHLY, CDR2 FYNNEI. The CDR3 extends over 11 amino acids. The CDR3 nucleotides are TGTGCCAGCAGTTCGTCAAGGGACAAGTACTTC. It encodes CASSSSRDKYF.

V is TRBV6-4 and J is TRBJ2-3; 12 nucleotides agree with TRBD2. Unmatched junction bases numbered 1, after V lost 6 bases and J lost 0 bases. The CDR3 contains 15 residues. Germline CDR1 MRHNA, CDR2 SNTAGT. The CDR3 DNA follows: TGTGCCAGCAGACTAGCGGGAGGTAGCACAGATACGCAGTATTTT. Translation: CASRLAGGSTDTQYF.

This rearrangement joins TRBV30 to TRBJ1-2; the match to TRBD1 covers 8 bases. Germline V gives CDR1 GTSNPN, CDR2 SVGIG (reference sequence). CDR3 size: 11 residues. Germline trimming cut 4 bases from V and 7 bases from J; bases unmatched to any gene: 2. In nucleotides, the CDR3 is TGTGCCTGGACAGGGGGCGGTGGCTACACCTTC. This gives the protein CAWTGGGGYTF.

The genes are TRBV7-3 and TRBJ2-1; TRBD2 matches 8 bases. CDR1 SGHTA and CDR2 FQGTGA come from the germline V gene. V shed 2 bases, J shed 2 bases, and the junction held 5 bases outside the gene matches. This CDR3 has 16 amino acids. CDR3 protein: CASSLRAGAPYNEQFF. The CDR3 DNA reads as TGTGCCAGCAGCTTACGAGCGGGGGCCCCCTACAATGAGCAGTTCTTC. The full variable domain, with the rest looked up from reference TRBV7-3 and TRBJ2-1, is GAGVSQTPSNKVTEKGKYVELRCDPISGHTALYWYRQSLGQGPEFLIYFQGTGAADDSGLPNDRFFAVRPEGSVSTLKIQRTERGDSAVYLCASSLRAGAPYNEQFFGPGTRLTVL.

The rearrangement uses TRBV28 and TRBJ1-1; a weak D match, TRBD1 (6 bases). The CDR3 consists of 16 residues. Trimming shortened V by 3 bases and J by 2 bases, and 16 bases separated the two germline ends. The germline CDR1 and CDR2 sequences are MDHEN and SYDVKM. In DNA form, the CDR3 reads TGTGCCAGCAGTTTTTGGGGAGGGGGGGCAAACACTGAAGCTTTCTTT. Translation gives CASSFWGGGANTEAFF.

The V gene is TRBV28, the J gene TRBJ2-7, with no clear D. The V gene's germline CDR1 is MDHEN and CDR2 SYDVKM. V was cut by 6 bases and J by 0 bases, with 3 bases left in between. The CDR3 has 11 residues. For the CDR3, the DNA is TGTGCCAGCAGAGACTCCTACGAGCAGTACGTC. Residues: CASRDSYEQYV.

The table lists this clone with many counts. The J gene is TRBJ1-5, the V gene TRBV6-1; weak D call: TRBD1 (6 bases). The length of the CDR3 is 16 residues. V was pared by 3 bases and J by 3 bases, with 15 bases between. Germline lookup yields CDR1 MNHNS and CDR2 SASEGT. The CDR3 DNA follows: TGTGCCAGCAGTGATGGGACACATCTTTCCAATCAGCCCCAGCATTTT. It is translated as CASSDGTHLSNQPQHF.

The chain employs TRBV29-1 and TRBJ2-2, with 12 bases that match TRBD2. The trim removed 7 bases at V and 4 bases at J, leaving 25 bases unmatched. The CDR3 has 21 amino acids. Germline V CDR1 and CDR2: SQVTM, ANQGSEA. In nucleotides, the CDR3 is TGCAGCGCCCGACTTCCACGGGTGCCAACTAGCGGGGGGATAATCACCGGGGAGCTGTTTTTT. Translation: CSARLPRVPTSGGIITGELFF.

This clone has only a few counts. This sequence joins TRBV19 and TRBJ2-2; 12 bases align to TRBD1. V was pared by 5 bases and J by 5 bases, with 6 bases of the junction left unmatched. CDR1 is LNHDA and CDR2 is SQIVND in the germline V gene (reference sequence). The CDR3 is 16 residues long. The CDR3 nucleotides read TGTGCCAGTAGTGTGGGGACAGGGGGCCGGACCGGGGAGCTGTTTTTT. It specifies CASSVGTGGRTGELFF. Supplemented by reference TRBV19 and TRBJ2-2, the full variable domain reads DGGITQSPKYLFRKEGQNVTLSCEQNLNHDAMYWYRQDPGQGLRLIYYSQIVNDFQKGDIAEGYSVSREKKESFPLTVTSAQKNPTAFYLCASSVGTGGRTGELFFGEGSRLTVL.

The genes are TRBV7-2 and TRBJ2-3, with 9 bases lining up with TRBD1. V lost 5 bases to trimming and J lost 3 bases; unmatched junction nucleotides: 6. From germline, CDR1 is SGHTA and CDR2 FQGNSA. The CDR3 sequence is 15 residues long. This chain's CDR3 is CASSPRDRVTDTQYF. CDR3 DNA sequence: TGTGCCAGCAGCCCTAGGGACAGGGTAACAGATACGCAGTATTTT.

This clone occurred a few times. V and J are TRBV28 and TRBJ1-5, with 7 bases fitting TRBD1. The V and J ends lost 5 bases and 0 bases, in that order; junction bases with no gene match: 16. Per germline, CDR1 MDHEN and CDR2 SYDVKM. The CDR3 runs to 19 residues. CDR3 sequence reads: CASSPSYLRGRSSNQPQHF. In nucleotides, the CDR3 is TGTGCCAGCAGTCCCTCTTATCTCAGGGGGAGATCTAGCAATCAGCCCCAGCATTTT.

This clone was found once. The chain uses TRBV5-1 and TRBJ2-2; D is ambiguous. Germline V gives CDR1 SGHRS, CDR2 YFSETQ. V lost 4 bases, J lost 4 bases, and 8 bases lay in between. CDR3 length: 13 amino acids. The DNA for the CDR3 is TGCGCCAGCAGCGTCACGGTCACCGGGGAGCTGTTTTTT. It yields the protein CASSVTVTGELFF.

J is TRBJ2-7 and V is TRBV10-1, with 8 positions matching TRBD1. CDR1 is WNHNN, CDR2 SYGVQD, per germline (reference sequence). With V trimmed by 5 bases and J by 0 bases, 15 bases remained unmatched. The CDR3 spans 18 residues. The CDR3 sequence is CASSTWDRPLLTSYEQYV. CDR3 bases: TGCGCCAGCAGTACCTGGGACAGGCCCTTACTAACCTCCTACGAGCAGTACGTC.

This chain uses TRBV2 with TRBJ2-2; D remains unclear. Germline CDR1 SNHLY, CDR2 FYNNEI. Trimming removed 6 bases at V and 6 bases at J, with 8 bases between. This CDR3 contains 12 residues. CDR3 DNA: TGTGCCAGCAGCGAATTCGCCGGGGAGCTGTTTTTT. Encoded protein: CASSEFAGELFF.

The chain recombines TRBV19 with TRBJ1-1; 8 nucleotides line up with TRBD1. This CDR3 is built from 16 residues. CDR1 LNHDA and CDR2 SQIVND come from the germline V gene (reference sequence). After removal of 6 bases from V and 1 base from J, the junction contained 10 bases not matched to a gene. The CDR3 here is CASSRARDRRNTEAFF. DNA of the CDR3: TGTGCCAGTAGCCGAGCACGGGACAGGAGGAACACTGAAGCTTTCTTT. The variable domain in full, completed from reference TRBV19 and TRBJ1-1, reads DGGITQSPKYLFRKEGQNVTLSCEQNLNHDAMYWYRQDPGQGLRLIYYSQIVNDFQKGDIAEGYSVSREKKESFPLTVTSAQKNPTAFYLCASSRARDRRNTEAFFGQGTRLTVV.

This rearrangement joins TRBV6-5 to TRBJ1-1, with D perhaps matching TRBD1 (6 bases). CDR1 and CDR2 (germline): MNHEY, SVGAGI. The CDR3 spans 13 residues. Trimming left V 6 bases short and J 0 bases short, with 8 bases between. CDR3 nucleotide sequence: TGTGCCAGCAGACAGGGCTTGAACACTGAAGCTTTCTTT. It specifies CASRQGLNTEAFF.

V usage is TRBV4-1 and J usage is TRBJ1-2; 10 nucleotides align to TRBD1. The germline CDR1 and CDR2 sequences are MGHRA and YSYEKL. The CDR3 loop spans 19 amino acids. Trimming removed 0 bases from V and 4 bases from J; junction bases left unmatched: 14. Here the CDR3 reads CASSQDGARQGAAGYGYTF. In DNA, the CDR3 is TGCGCCAGCAGCCAAGATGGTGCGAGACAGGGGGCTGCGGGCTATGGCTACACCTTC.

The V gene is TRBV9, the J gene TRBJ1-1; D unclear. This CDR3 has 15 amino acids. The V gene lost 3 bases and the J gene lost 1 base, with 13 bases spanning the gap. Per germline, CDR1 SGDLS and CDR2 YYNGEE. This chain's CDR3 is CASSASPTSNTEAFF. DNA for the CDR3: TGTGCCAGCAGCGCCTCGCCGACATCGAACACTGAAGCTTTCTTT.

CDR3 sequence reads: CASSKVGDRLTDTQYF. The CDR3 DNA reads TGTGCCAGCAGCAAAGTAGGGGACAGGTTAACAGATACGCAGTATTTT. The chain recombines TRBV21-1 with TRBJ2-3; TRBD1, as called in the table, went unchecked against the DNA. TRBV21-1 is termed a pseudogene. The CDR3 contains 16 residues.

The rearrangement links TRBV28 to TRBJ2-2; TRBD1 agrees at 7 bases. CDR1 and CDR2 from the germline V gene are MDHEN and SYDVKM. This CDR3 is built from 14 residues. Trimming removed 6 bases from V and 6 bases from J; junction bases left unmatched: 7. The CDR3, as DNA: TGTGCCAGCAGATCAGACAGGGCTCCCGGGGAGCTGTTTTTT. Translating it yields CASRSDRAPGELFF.

The CDR3 DNA is TGTGCCAGCAGCAAAGTTTCCGGGGAGGCCCTCCACTTT. Residues: CASSKVSGEALHF. The chain is built from TRBV9 and TRBJ1-6; D gene unclear. The ends were cut back, 4 bases at V and 14 bases at J, with 16 bases in the middle. CDR3 length: 13 residues. Germline CDR1 is SGDLS and CDR2 is YYNGEE.

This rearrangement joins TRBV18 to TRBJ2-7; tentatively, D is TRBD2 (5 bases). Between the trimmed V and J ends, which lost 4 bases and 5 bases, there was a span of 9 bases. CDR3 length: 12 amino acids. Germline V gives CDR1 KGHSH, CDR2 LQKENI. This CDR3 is CASSRGNNEQYV. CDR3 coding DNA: TGTGCCAGCTCACGAGGGAATAACGAGCAGTACGTC.

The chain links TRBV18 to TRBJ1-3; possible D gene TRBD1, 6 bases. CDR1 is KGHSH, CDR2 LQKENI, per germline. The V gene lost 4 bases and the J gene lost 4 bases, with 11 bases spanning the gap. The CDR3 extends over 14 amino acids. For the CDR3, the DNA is TGTGCCAGCTCACTGTCAGGGGACGGAAACACCATATATTTT. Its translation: CASSLSGDGNTIYF.

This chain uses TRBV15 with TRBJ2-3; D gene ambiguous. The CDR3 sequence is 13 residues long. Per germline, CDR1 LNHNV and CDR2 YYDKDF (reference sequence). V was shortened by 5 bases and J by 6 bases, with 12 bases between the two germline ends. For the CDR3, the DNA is TGTGCCACCAGCGAGAAGATGCGGGATACGCAGTATTTT. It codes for CATSEKMRDTQYF.

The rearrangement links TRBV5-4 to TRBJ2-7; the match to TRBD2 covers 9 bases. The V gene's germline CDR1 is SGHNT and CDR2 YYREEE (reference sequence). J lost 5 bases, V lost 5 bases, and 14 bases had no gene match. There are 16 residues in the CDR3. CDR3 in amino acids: CASSFHSGRVADEQYV. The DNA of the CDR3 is TGTGCCAGCAGTTTCCATAGCGGGAGAGTAGCAGACGAGCAGTACGTC.

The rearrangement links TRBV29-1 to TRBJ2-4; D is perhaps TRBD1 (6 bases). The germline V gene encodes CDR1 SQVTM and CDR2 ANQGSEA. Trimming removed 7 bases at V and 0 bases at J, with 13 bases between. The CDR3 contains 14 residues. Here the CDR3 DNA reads TGCAGCGGCCAAGACAGGCTAGCCAAAAACATTCAGTACTTC. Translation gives CSGQDRLAKNIQYF. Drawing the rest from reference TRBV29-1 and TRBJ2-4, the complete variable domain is SAVISQKPSRDICQRGTSLTIQCQVDSQVTMMFWYRQQPGQSLTLIATANQGSEATYESGFVIDKFPISRPNLTFSTLTVSNMSPEDSSIYLCSGQDRLAKNIQYFGAGTRLSVL.